One and the same sample provided the 22 T cell receptor beta chains below, sequenced in a study of T cell repertoires in cytomegalovirus infection. Antigens for these TCRs are unknown. Using its own MiXCR run on the reads, TCRdb lists one record per CDR3 protein. The sample has around 500,000 distinct CDR3 sequences, roughly 43% seen once; the top ten hold around two fifths. This specimen was cultured PBMCs, taken from culture after CMV antigen stimulation. These TCRs come from a human donor in good health (CMV status not recorded). Some clones in this sample may be carry-over from other donors' samples.

There are many counts of this clonotype. The chain is built from TRBV7-6 and TRBJ2-6, with D possibly being TRBD1 (5 bases). CDR1 and CDR2 (germline): SGHVS, FNYEAQ. Trimming removed 5 bases at V and 0 bases at J, with 26 bases between. The CDR3 extends over 21 amino acids. The CDR3 loop is CASSPWVSADKAHSGANVLTF. The CDR3, as DNA: TGTGCCAGCAGCCCCTGGGTGTCGGCGGACAAGGCACACTCTGGGGCCAACGTCCTGACTTTC. The whole variable domain, remainder taken from reference TRBV7-6 and TRBJ2-6, is GAGVSQSPRYKVTKRGQDVALRCDPISGHVSLYWYRQALGQGPEFLTYFNYEAQQDKSGLPNDRFSAERPEGSISTLTIQRTEQRDSAMYRCASSPWVSADKAHSGANVLTFGAGSRLTVL.

This clonotype came up a few times. The chain has TRBV7-9 and TRBJ1-5; D call uncertain. Per the germline V gene, CDR1 is SEHNR and CDR2 is FQNEAQ (reference sequence). The CDR3 spans 14 residues. V gave up 5 bases and J gave up 4 bases, with 12 bases separating them. The CDR3 loop is CASSPLGSNQPQHF. The CDR3 nucleotides read TGTGCCAGCAGCCCGCTCGGGAGTAATCAGCCCCAGCATTTT.

The V call is TRBV7-2, the J call TRBJ2-2, with unresolved D. The CDR3 is 14 amino acids. CDR1 SGHTA and CDR2 FQGNSA come from the germline V gene. The V gene lost 3 bases and the J gene lost 5 bases, with 10 bases spanning the gap. CDR3 protein: CASSLRLETGELFF. The CDR3 coding sequence is TGTGCCAGCAGCTTGCGCCTGGAAACCGGGGAGCTGTTTTTT.

This clonotype showed up just once. The CDR3 DNA follows: TGTGCCAGCACGGACAGGGTAGGCACCGGGGAGCTGTTTTTT. Translating it yields CASTDRVGTGELFF. The V gene is TRBV19, the J gene TRBJ2-2; 8 nucleotides line up with TRBD1. CDR1 is LNHDA and CDR2 is SQIVND in the germline V gene (reference sequence). This CDR3 region has 14 residues. V lost 9 bases to trimming and J lost 4 bases; unmatched junction nucleotides: 7.

The CDR3 coding sequence is TGTGCCAGCAGTAACCCCTGGACAGGGAGACGGGGCTCGAACACCGGGGAGCTGTTTTTT. It translates to CASSNPWTGRRGSNTGELFF. The rearrangement links TRBV12-3 or TRBV12-4 to TRBJ2-2, with TRBD1 matching 8 bases. The length of the CDR3 is 20 residues. Unmatched junction bases numbered 17, after V lost 5 bases and J lost 0 bases.

The gene calls are TRBV7-2 and TRBJ2-3; no reliable D call. The CDR3 extends over 13 amino acids. Per the germline V gene, CDR1 is SGHTA and CDR2 is FQGNSA. Trimming stripped 2 bases from V and 6 bases from J, with 9 bases between. CDR3 loop: CASSLWARDTQYF. CDR3 nucleotides: TGTGCCAGCAGCTTATGGGCCCGGGATACGCAGTATTTT.

This clonotype was detected only a few times. The rearrangement joins TRBV5-1 to TRBJ1-2; 7 bases align to TRBD1. The CDR3 extends over 14 amino acids. Germline trimming cut 4 bases from V and 4 bases from J; bases unmatched to any gene: 7. CDR1 is SGHRS, CDR2 YFSETQ, per germline. The CDR3 DNA sequence: TGCGCCAGCAGCCCAGGACAGGACTTCTATGGCTACACCTTC. It is translated as CASSPGQDFYGYTF.

This clonotype was seen a few times. V gene TRBV10-3 combines with J gene TRBJ2-5; 10 nucleotides agree with TRBD2. Trimming removed 6 bases from V and 2 bases from J; junction bases left unmatched: 6. This CDR3 is 15 amino acids long. Germline V gene lookup returns CDR1 ENHRY and CDR2 SYGVKD. CDR3 loop: CAIRPGLAYQETQYF. CDR3 nucleotides: TGTGCCATCAGGCCGGGACTAGCGTATCAAGAGACCCAGTACTTC.

This clonotype was counted only a few times. This chain links TRBV7-9 with TRBJ2-1, with D tentatively TRBD1 (5 bases). The CDR3 has 15 residues. V was shortened by 2 bases and J by 7 bases, with 15 bases between the two germline ends. Per germline, CDR1 SEHNR and CDR2 FQNEAQ (reference sequence). The CDR3 DNA is TGTGCCAGCAGCTTACAACAGGATAATTGGAATGAGCAGTTCTTC. Its translation: CASSLQQDNWNEQFF.

This chain uses TRBV5-5 with TRBJ1-1, with D unclear. Deletions cut 6 bases from V and 1 base from J, with 10 bases between. This CDR3 has 13 amino acids. From germline, CDR1 is SGHKS and CDR2 YYEKEE (reference sequence). The CDR3 region is CASTISENTEAFF. The CDR3, as DNA: TGTGCCAGCACCATTTCGGAGAACACTGAAGCTTTCTTT.

This clonotype was detected only a few times. The CDR3 spells CASRLEVADTYNEQFF. In nucleotides, the CDR3 is TGTGCCAGTAGACTGGAGGTGGCGGATACCTACAATGAGCAGTTCTTC. The gene calls are TRBV19 and TRBJ2-1, with D possibly TRBD2 on 5 matching bases. Per the germline V gene, CDR1 is LNHDA and CDR2 is SQIVND (reference sequence). The CDR3 runs 16 residues. Between the trimmed V and J ends, which lost 6 bases and 2 bases, there was a span of 17 bases.

V and J are TRBV7-8 and TRBJ2-1, with TRBD1 identical over 8 bases. CDR3 length equals 14 residues. Germline V CDR1 and CDR2: SGHVS, FQNEAQ. V shed 6 bases, J shed 8 bases, and the junction held 9 bases outside the gene matches. CDR3 protein: CASRDRAYSDEQFF. CDR3 coding DNA: TGTGCCAGCAGGGACAGGGCTTATTCTGATGAGCAGTTCTTC.

This clonotype turned up a few times. J is TRBJ2-7 and V is TRBV7-9, with D tentatively TRBD1 (6 bases). This CDR3 is 16 amino acids long. The germline CDR1 and CDR2 sequences are SEHNR and FQNEAQ (reference sequence). Trimming left V 4 bases short and J 3 bases short, with 19 bases between. The CDR3 region has the DNA TGTGCCAGCAGCTATGAAGGGGGTTCAGGAGACTACGAGCAGTACTTC. Translating it yields CASSYEGGSGDYEQYF.

The rearrangement links TRBV7-9 to TRBJ2-3; D remains ambiguous. This CDR3 is 12 amino acids long. Looked up from germline, CDR1 is SEHNR and CDR2 is FQNEAQ (reference sequence). V dropped 3 bases and J dropped 7 bases, with 8 bases sitting between them. CDR3 nucleotide sequence: TGTGCCAGCAGCTTCGAGGTTCATACGCAGTATTTT. Protein sequence: CASSFEVHTQYF.

This chain connects TRBV12-5 to TRBJ1-5; D call uncertain. Germline V lookup: CDR1 LGHNT, CDR2 FRNRAP. The length of the CDR3 is 17 residues. V shed 0 bases and J shed 2 bases, with 14 bases lying between them. This CDR3 reads CASGLVLTGFGNQPQHF. The CDR3 region has the DNA TGTGCTAGTGGTTTGGTACTTACTGGGTTTGGCAATCAGCCCCAGCATTTT.

The J gene is TRBJ2-1, the V gene TRBV27; D gene uncertain. Germline V CDR1 and CDR2: MNHEY, SMNVEV (reference sequence). The CDR3 is 15 amino acids. The V end lost 2 bases, the J end lost 10 bases, and 18 bases lay between the germline ends. CDR3 in DNA: TGTGCCAGCAGTTTAAGACCTGAGAGGTTGGTGGAGCAGTTCTTC. Protein product: CASSLRPERLVEQFF.

The rearrangement joins TRBV20-1 to TRBJ2-3; 14 bases align to TRBD2. The CDR3 extends over 16 amino acids. Trimming cost V 1 base and J 6 bases; bases outside gene matches: 6. Germline V gene lookup returns CDR1 DFQATT and CDR2 SNEGSKA (reference sequence). CDR3 protein: CSARGGLAGAGDTQYF. In DNA, the CDR3 is TGCAGTGCTAGAGGGGGACTAGCGGGAGCTGGGGATACGCAGTATTTT.

As for this clonotype: This could be a read error, since a much larger clone is one nucleotide away. The rearrangement uses TRBV7-1 and TRBJ2-4; D unclear. TRBV7-1 is noted as an ORF with a role that remains uncertain. V was clipped by 1 base and J by 5 bases, with 9 bases between them. The CDR3 runs to 14 residues. The DNA for the CDR3 is TGTGCCAGCAGCTCAGGGCTCCCCCAAAACATTCAGTACTTC. Translated: CASSSGLPQNIQYF.

The chain has TRBV6-1 and TRBJ2-7, with 8 bases fitting TRBD1. V gave up 6 bases and J gave up 0 bases; unmatched junction bases: 10. The CDR3 is made up of 16 amino acids. The germline CDR1 and CDR2 sequences are MNHNS and SASEGT. The CDR3 region is CASRFLTGGFSYEQYF. As DNA, the CDR3 is TGTGCCAGCAGGTTTCTTACAGGGGGTTTCTCCTACGAGCAGTACTTC.

Worth noting for this clonotype: A read error may be the cause here, since a much bigger clone is one base away. The V gene is TRBV11-2, the J gene TRBJ1-5; 7 bases are shared with TRBD1. V dropped 5 bases and J dropped 5; count of bases not matched to a gene: 3. CDR3 size: 13 residues. Germline lookup yields CDR1 SGHAT and CDR2 FQNNGV. The CDR3: CASSPQGYQPQHF. The CDR3 DNA follows: TGTGCCAGCAGCCCACAGGGGTATCAGCCCCAGCATTTT. Full variable domain (remainder filled in from reference TRBV11-2 and TRBJ1-5): EAGVAQSPRYKIIEKRQSVAFWCNPISGHATLYWYQQILGQGPKLLIQFQNNGVVDDSQLPKDRFSAERLKGVDSTLKIQPAKLEDSAVYLCASSPQGYQPQHFGDGTRLSIL.

The chain joins TRBV28 to TRBJ2-1; D remains ambiguous. The V end was cut by 0 bases, the J end by 8 bases, with 11 bases between. This CDR3 has 14 residues. CDR1 and CDR2 (germline): MDHEN, SYDVKM. CDR3 DNA: TGTGCCAGCAGTTTATGGGGCATTGGCGATGAGCAGTTCTTC. This translates into CASSLWGIGDEQFF.

The V gene is TRBV6-2 or TRBV6-3, the J gene TRBJ2-2; 13 bases fit TRBD2. Per germline, CDR1 MNHEY and CDR2 SVGEGT. This CDR3 has 17 amino acids. The junction had 10 bases not matched to a gene; V was cut back by 6 bases and J by 6 bases. Written as DNA, the CDR3 is TGTGCCAGCAGCCGAGAGACTAGCGGGGGGCCTTCCGGGGAGCTGTTTTTT. Protein: CASSRETSGGPSGELFF.